This T cell receptor beta chain emerged from a study of siplizumab effects on memory and regulatory T cells. General study findings and limits: Proliferating clones, CD4+ or CD8+, lacked an assignable naive or memory phenotype in roughly 75-95% of cases. Naive T cells appeared more varied than memory cells and looked like key alloresponse contributors.

This clone was seen once. Its antigen remains unknown. There are 11 residues in the CDR3. Trimming shortened V by 3 bases and J by 5 bases, and 1 base separated the two germline ends. CDR1 and CDR2 from the germline V gene are ENHRY and SYGVKD. Measured with immunoSEQ multiplex PCR; TCRdb has only the in-frame clones, and not every one. The data hold more than 75,000 clones, with approximately 96% observed a single time. Source material: naive CD4+ T cells sorted from blood. This clonotype was sampled from a human donor in good health. The chain carries TRBV10-3 and TRBJ1-4, with unresolved D. This CDR3 reads CAISDNEKLFF. The CDR3 DNA reads TGTGCCATCAGTGACAATGAAAAACTGTTTTTT.